The rows below give T cell receptor beta chains drawn from one sample of a study of CD8 T cells in ankylosing spondylitis. TCRdb ran MiXCR on the 5' RACE reads and lists one entry per CDR3 protein. The table lists some 140,000 distinct CDR3 sequences, 8% to 9% of them singletons. Input material: synovial fluid, either unsorted or a sorted T cell fraction (not recorded which). These receptors were collected from a male donor with ankylosing spondylitis. The CDR3 runs from the conserved cysteine through the conserved F or W. The order of the fields is D gene, J gene, clone size, CDR3 length, V gene, CDR3 DNA, CDR3 protein. The D gene is left open where the match is weak. Clone size is shown for a subset of rows, as once, few, many or a class of expanded clone.

D: .
J: TRBJ1-4
size: .
length: 14
V: TRBV20-1
DNA: TGCAGTGCTCCCGACCGCAAATCTGATGAAAAACTGTTTTTT
CDR3: CSAPDRKSDEKLFF

D: .
J: TRBJ2-7
size: many
length: 15
V: TRBV5-1
DNA: TGCGCCAGCAGCCCCATCCCGGGATCAAACTACGAGCAGTACTTC
CDR3: CASSPIPGSNYEQYF

D: TRBD1
J: TRBJ2-6
size: .
length: 17
V: TRBV29-1
DNA: TGCAGCGTTTTAGCGGACAGGGGGCAATCTGGGGCCAACGTCCTGACTTTC
CDR3: CSVLADRGQSGANVLTF

D: TRBD1
J: TRBJ2-3
size: .
length: 14
V: TRBV5-1
DNA: TGCGCCAGCAGCTTAAGACAGGGGGCAGATACGCAGTATTTT
CDR3: CASSLRQGADTQYF

D: .
J: TRBJ1-4
size: .
length: 16
V: TRBV20-1
DNA: TGCAGTGCTAGAGATAACGCCCCTGCAACTAATGAAAAACTGTTTTTT
CDR3: CSARDNAPATNEKLFF

D: .
J: TRBJ1-4
size: few
length: 15
V: TRBV6-1
DNA: TGTGCCAGCCTCGGGCGAGCTTCGGGGCCCGAAAAACTGTTTTTT
CDR3: CASLGRASGPEKLFF

D: .
J: TRBJ2-3
size: many
length: 11
V: TRBV15
DNA: TGTGCCACCAGCAACCGGGATACGCAGTATTTT
CDR3: CATSNRDTQYF

D: .
J: TRBJ2-3
size: .
length: 14
V: TRBV7-2
DNA: TGTGCCAGCAGTCTGTTCGGGAGCTCAGATACGCAGTATTTT
CDR3: CASSLFGSSDTQYF

D: .
J: TRBJ1-5
size: few
length: 13
V: TRBV2
DNA: TGTGCCAGCAGCAAAGGTCCCAATCAGCCCCAGCATTTT
CDR3: CASSKGPNQPQHF

D: TRBD2
J: TRBJ2-1
size: many
length: 16
V: TRBV24-1
DNA: TGTGCCACCAGTGGATTAAGTACTAGCGGGAATAATGAGCAGTTCTTC
CDR3: CATSGLSTSGNNEQFF

D: TRBD1
J: TRBJ1-5
size: many
length: 14
V: TRBV20-1
DNA: TGCAGTGCTAGGGATAGGGGGCTTGATCAGCCCCAGCATTTT
CDR3: CSARDRGLDQPQHF

D: .
J: TRBJ2-7
size: many
length: 14
V: TRBV20-1
DNA: TGCAGTGCGTTTGCCGGGACTGTGTTCTACGAGCAGTACTTC
CDR3: CSAFAGTVFYEQYF

D: .
J: TRBJ2-1
size: .
length: 16
V: TRBV2
DNA: TGTGCCAGCAAGATCGGACTGGCCAGCTCCTACAATGAGCAGTTCTTC
CDR3: CASKIGLASSYNEQFF

D: .
J: TRBJ1-3
size: .
length: 13
V: TRBV7-2
DNA: TGTGCCAGCAGAGGGGGAGTTGGAAACACCATATATTTT
CDR3: CASRGGVGNTIYF

D: .
J: TRBJ1-1
size: few
length: 13
V: TRBV18
DNA: TGTGCCAGCTCACCGATCACCGAGGGTGAAGCTTTCTTT
CDR3: CASSPITEGEAFF

D: .
J: TRBJ1-1
size: many
length: 14
V: TRBV7-3
DNA: TGTGCCAGCAGCTTAAACCCAGGGGACACTGAAGCTTTCTTT
CDR3: CASSLNPGDTEAFF

D: .
J: TRBJ1-4
size: many
length: 15
V: TRBV20-1
DNA: TGCAGTGCTAGTCCCGGCGGGGGATTAGGTGAAAAACTGTTTTTT
CDR3: CSASPGGGLGEKLFF

D: TRBD1
J: TRBJ1-2
size: .
length: 14
V: TRBV24-1
DNA: TGTGCCACCAGTGCCTCGGACAGGGTGGGGGGCTACACCTTC
CDR3: CATSASDRVGGYTF

D: .
J: TRBJ2-3
size: many
length: 14
V: TRBV5-1
DNA: TGCGCCACCCGGCAGGGGGGAGGCACAGATACGCAGTATTTT
CDR3: CATRQGGGTDTQYF

D: .
J: TRBJ1-1
size: many
length: 13
V: TRBV28
DNA: TGTGCCAGCAGTACGGACATGAACACTGAAGCTTTCTTT
CDR3: CASSTDMNTEAFF

D: .
J: TRBJ2-3
size: .
length: 14
V: TRBV2
DNA: TGTGCCAGTACGCCCCAGCGGAGCACAGATACGCAGTATTTT
CDR3: CASTPQRSTDTQYF

D: .
J: TRBJ1-2
size: few
length: 17
V: TRBV12-3/TRBV12-4
DNA: TGTGCCAGCACCATATACCCGACAGCGATCTACAACTATGGCTACACCTTC
CDR3: CASTIYPTAIYNYGYTF

D: TRBD1
J: TRBJ1-1
size: .
length: 13
V: TRBV7-2
DNA: TGTGCCAGCAATCCCGGGACAGGGGTAGGAGCTTTCTTT
CDR3: CASNPGTGVGAFF

D: TRBD1
J: TRBJ1-2
size: many
length: 11
V: TRBV28
DNA: TGTGCCAGCAGTTGGGACAGGGCCTACACCTTC
CDR3: CASSWDRAYTF

D: TRBD1
J: TRBJ1-5
size: few
length: 17
V: TRBV5-6
DNA: TGTGCCAGCAGCGTTTGGACAGGGAGGGGCAGCAATCAGCCCCAGCATTTT
CDR3: CASSVWTGRGSNQPQHF

D: TRBD2
J: TRBJ2-1
size: few
length: 16
V: TRBV6-1
DNA: TGTGCCAGCAGTACGGGGACTAGCCTGATAATCAATGAGCAGTTCTTC
CDR3: CASSTGTSLIINEQFF

D: .
J: TRBJ1-1
size: .
length: 12
V: TRBV6-6
DNA: TGTGCCAGCAGTTTGGATAACACTGAAGCTTTCTTT
CDR3: CASSLDNTEAFF

D: .
J: TRBJ2-1
size: medium-sized
length: 16
V: TRBV3-1
DNA: TGTGCCAGCAGCCAAGGCAACTCCGGGGCGCTCAATGAGCAGTTCTTC
CDR3: CASSQGNSGALNEQFF

D: .
J: TRBJ2-2
size: few
length: 17
V: TRBV4-3
DNA: TGCGCCAGCAGCCAAGACGGGGCGGGGGCCATCACCGGGGAGCTGTTTTTT
CDR3: CASSQDGAGAITGELFF

D: .
J: TRBJ2-1
size: many
length: 13
V: TRBV20-1
DNA: TGCAGTGCTCCGGTAAGCTCCTACAATGAGCAGTTCTTC
CDR3: CSAPVSSYNEQFF

D: .
J: TRBJ1-2
size: many
length: 15
V: TRBV15
DNA: TGTGCCACCAGCACTCCCGGGAGCAGTAACTATGGCTACACCTTC
CDR3: CATSTPGSSNYGYTF

D: TRBD1
J: TRBJ1-4
size: many
length: 15
V: TRBV4-3
DNA: TGCGCCAGCAGCCAAGGCAACAGGGGTGATGAAAAACTGTTTTTT
CDR3: CASSQGNRGDEKLFF

D: .
J: TRBJ2-7
size: few
length: 14
V: TRBV6-2/TRBV6-3
DNA: TGTGCCAGCAGCACCCACGGACTTCCCTACGAGCAGTACTTC
CDR3: CASSTHGLPYEQYF

D: .
J: TRBJ1-1
size: many
length: 13
V: TRBV6-6
DNA: TGTGCCAGCAGTTTAAGACTGAACACTGAAGCTTTCTTT
CDR3: CASSLRLNTEAFF

D: TRBD2
J: TRBJ2-1
size: few
length: 16
V: TRBV27
DNA: TGTGCCAGCAGTTTCGCGGGAGCCCTCTCCTACAATGAGCAGTTCTTC
CDR3: CASSFAGALSYNEQFF

D: TRBD2
J: TRBJ2-3
size: .
length: 17
V: TRBV20-1
DNA: TGCAGTGCTAGAGATGGAGGTCGAAGCGGGGGCCAATATACGCAGTATTTT
CDR3: CSARDGGRSGGQYTQYF

D: .
J: TRBJ2-2
size: many
length: 16
V: TRBV28
DNA: TGTGCCAGCAGTTTATACGGAGGAGGGGACCCCGGGGAGCTGTTTTTT
CDR3: CASSLYGGGDPGELFF

D: .
J: TRBJ2-3
size: few
length: 16
V: TRBV30
DNA: TGTGCCTGGACGATGGTGGCCCGGCGAAGCACAGATACGCAGTATTTT
CDR3: CAWTMVARRSTDTQYF

D: .
J: TRBJ2-7
size: many
length: 14
V: TRBV20-1
DNA: TGCAGTGCTAGGGGGGTAGAGAGCTCCTACGAGCAGTACTTC
CDR3: CSARGVESSYEQYF

D: .
J: TRBJ1-5
size: many
length: 14
V: TRBV7-8
DNA: TGTGCCAGCAGCTTTACAGCCGCTGAGGGGCCCCAGCATTTT
CDR3: CASSFTAAEGPQHF

D: .
J: TRBJ2-1
size: .
length: 13
V: TRBV20-1
DNA: TGCAGTGCTAGAGCACAGCTCTTGGATGAGCAGTTCTTC
CDR3: CSARAQLLDEQFF

D: .
J: TRBJ1-4
size: .
length: 15
V: TRBV2
DNA: TGTGCCAGCAGCTTGTTTGACTTAACGGGAGAAAAACTGTTTTTT
CDR3: CASSLFDLTGEKLFF

D: .
J: TRBJ2-2
size: many
length: 14
V: TRBV11-2
DNA: TGTGCCAGCAGCTTAGAACAGAACACCGGGGAGCTGTTTTTT
CDR3: CASSLEQNTGELFF

D: .
J: TRBJ2-1
size: few
length: 14
V: TRBV27
DNA: TGTGCCAGCGGGGGAAAGGGCTCCTACAATGAGCAGTTCTTC
CDR3: CASGGKGSYNEQFF

D: .
J: TRBJ1-2
size: many
length: 16
V: TRBV7-2
DNA: TGTGCCAGCAGCTTAGATCCGGGACGCCGGACGTGGGGCTACACCTTC
CDR3: CASSLDPGRRTWGYTF

D: .
J: TRBJ1-3
size: .
length: 18
V: TRBV5-5
DNA: TGTGCCAGCAGCTTAACAATTGGGACTGCCGGGGCCGGAAACACCATATATTTT
CDR3: CASSLTIGTAGAGNTIYF

D: TRBD2
J: TRBJ2-7
size: .
length: 16
V: TRBV20-1
DNA: TGCAGTGCTAGGCCCTGGACTAGCGGGAGGACATACGAGCAGTACTTC
CDR3: CSARPWTSGRTYEQYF

D: TRBD1
J: TRBJ1-5
size: many
length: 14
V: TRBV6-6
DNA: TGTGCCAGCACCCGACAGGGGATTATTCAGCCCCAGCATTTT
CDR3: CASTRQGIIQPQHF

D: .
J: TRBJ1-2
size: .
length: 13
V: TRBV27
DNA: TGTGCCAGCAGTTCAGGGCTAGTCCATGGCTACACCTTC
CDR3: CASSSGLVHGYTF

D: TRBD1
J: TRBJ1-5
size: many
length: 14
V: TRBV7-9
DNA: TGTGCCAGCAGCTCCGACAGGGACCATCAGCCCCAGCATTTT
CDR3: CASSSDRDHQPQHF

D: .
J: TRBJ2-1
size: few
length: 16
V: TRBV5-1
DNA: TGCGCCAGCAGCTCCGCTGGGCCTAACCGAGACAATGAGCAGTTCTTC
CDR3: CASSSAGPNRDNEQFF

D: TRBD2
J: TRBJ2-5
size: .
length: 15
V: TRBV5-1
DNA: TGCGCCAGCCTCCCTAACGGGGGGTTTGGGGAGACCCAGTACTTC
CDR3: CASLPNGGFGETQYF

D: TRBD2
J: TRBJ2-1
size: many
length: 17
V: TRBV9
DNA: TGTGCCAGCAGCCCCTCGACTAGCGGGAGTGGAATCCATGAGCAGTTCTTC
CDR3: CASSPSTSGSGIHEQFF

D: .
J: TRBJ2-1
size: .
length: 16
V: TRBV6-2/TRBV6-3
DNA: TGTGCCAGCAATTTTAGACCGGGACCCAACCACAATGAGCAGTTCTTC
CDR3: CASNFRPGPNHNEQFF

D: TRBD2
J: TRBJ2-7
size: .
length: 15
V: TRBV6-1
DNA: TGTGCCAGCAGTGAAAGCGGGGTCAGTCCCTACGAGCAGTACTTC
CDR3: CASSESGVSPYEQYF

D: .
J: TRBJ1-2
size: .
length: 15
V: TRBV6-2/TRBV6-3
DNA: TGTGCCAGCAGTTACTCAACGGGCCGGGCAGGTGGCTACACCTTC
CDR3: CASSYSTGRAGGYTF

D: TRBD2
J: TRBJ2-3
size: .
length: 15
V: TRBV9
DNA: TGTGCCAGCAGCTTTGGGACTAGCGGGGGGGATACGCAGTATTTT
CDR3: CASSFGTSGGDTQYF

D: .
J: TRBJ2-7
size: many
length: 15
V: TRBV12-3/TRBV12-4
DNA: TGTGCCAGCAGTTTAATGGGGACCGGTACCTACGAGCAGTACTTC
CDR3: CASSLMGTGTYEQYF

D: .
J: TRBJ1-6
size: few
length: 14
V: TRBV13
DNA: TGTGCCAGCAGCTTAGGCCGGTATAATTCACCCCTCCACTTT
CDR3: CASSLGRYNSPLHF